The 32 T cell receptor beta chains given below trace back to one sample, sequenced in a study of blood T cells in healthy people across ages. It was with a sample-barcoded 5' primer and a J-beta primer mix that a second PCR of roughly 7 to 12 cycles was run. MiXCR was run by TCRdb on the 5' RACE reads, yielding one entry per CDR3 protein. The table includes roughly 700,000 distinct CDR3 sequences, approximately 50% detected once. The sequenced material came from blood. The receptors derive from a woman between 55 and 75 years old in good health.

V usage is TRBV12-3 or TRBV12-4 and J usage is TRBJ1-2; D unclear. V was trimmed by 8 bases and J by 3 bases, leaving 7 bases between them. The CDR3 totals 11 residues. In DNA form, the CDR3 reads TGTGCCAGCGGCACAGACTATGGCTACACCTTC. As protein: CASGTDYGYTF.

The chain links TRBV11-2 to TRBJ2-1; D remains ambiguous. The end of the DNA fits TRBJ2-7 better, so the J call may be wrong. Looked up from germline, CDR1 is SGHAT and CDR2 is FQNNGV. The CDR3 is made up of 13 amino acids. The CDR3: CASSRSSYNEQYF. Here the CDR3 DNA reads TGTGCCAGCTCCAGGAGCTCCTACAATGAGCAGTACTTC.

This chain connects TRBV7-9 to TRBJ1-4, with D perhaps TRBD1 (5 bases). The CDR3 extends over 16 amino acids. From germline, CDR1 is SEHNR and CDR2 FQNEAQ (reference sequence). Between the trimmed V and J ends, which lost 3 bases and 3 bases, there was a span of 14 bases. The CDR3 nucleotides read TGTGCCAGCAGCTTGGGGCTCCGGGCTCCTAATGAAAAACTGTTTTTT. Amino acids: CASSLGLRAPNEKLFF.

This clonotype has only one observation. In DNA form, the CDR3 reads TGTGCCAGCAGTCGGTGGGGGGATGAGCAGTTCTTC. Translated, it gives CASSRWGDEQFF. J is TRBJ2-1 and V is TRBV6-5; perhaps TRBD2 as D (6 bases). The V end was cut by 5 bases, the J end by 8 bases, with 10 bases between. The length of the CDR3 is 12 residues. Germline assignment: CDR1 MNHEY and CDR2 SVGAGI.

In its sample, this clonotype was seen once. The junction and the germline gene differ at one end; a read error may be behind it. The chain joins TRBV29-1 to TRBJ2-3, with 7 bases fitting TRBD1. The CDR3 runs 13 residues. The germline V gene has CDR1 SQVTM and CDR2 ANQGSEA. The CDR3 reads CSVSRDSGDTRYF. The CDR3, as DNA: TGCAGCGTCTCAAGGGACAGTGGGGATACGCGGTATTTT.

This clonotype was seen more than once but under ten times. The V call is TRBV28, the J call TRBJ2-7; D unresolved. This CDR3 has 12 amino acids. From germline, CDR1 is MDHEN and CDR2 SYDVKM. Trimming took off 1 base at V and 3 bases at J, with 4 bases between the two ends. The CDR3 region has the DNA TGTGCCAGCAGTTTATTAAACTACGAGCAGTACTTC. Translation: CASSLLNYEQYF.

This clonotype was seen repeatedly, ten times or more. The chain is built from TRBV7-2 and TRBJ2-5; 7 bases line up with TRBD2. This CDR3 is 14 amino acids long. The V and J ends lost 3 bases and 5 bases, in that order; junction bases with no gene match: 6. The germline gives CDR1 SGHTA, CDR2 FQGNSA. CDR3 sequence: CASSFNQGGETQYF. Written as DNA, the CDR3 is TGTGCCAGCAGCTTCAACCAGGGAGGGGAGACCCAGTACTTC.

Only one count was recorded for this clonotype. This chain uses TRBV4-3 with TRBJ2-5; 11 bases are shared with TRBD2. Germline V lookup: CDR1 LGHNA, CDR2 YSLEER. This CDR3 region has 16 residues. Trimming cost V 3 bases and J 11 bases; bases outside gene matches: 14. CDR3 region: CASSHGSGRAINEQYF. In nucleotides, the CDR3 is TGCGCCAGCAGCCATGGTAGCGGGAGGGCCATCAATGAGCAGTACTTC.

This clonotype was found a few times. V and J are TRBV25-1 and TRBJ2-1, with TRBD2 matching over 10 bases. Trimming removed 6 bases from V and 4 bases from J; junction bases left unmatched: 18. The CDR3 covers 19 residues. Germline V gene sequence: CDR1 MGHDK, CDR2 SYGVNS. The CDR3 sequence: CASRSPRQPGTSAYNEQFF. The CDR3 nucleotides are TGTGCCAGCAGGAGCCCCCGGCAACCCGGGACTAGCGCATACAATGAGCAGTTCTTC. The full variable domain, completed using reference TRBV25-1 and TRBJ2-1, is EADIYQTPRYLVIGTGKKITLECSQTMGHDKMYWYQQDPGMELHLIHYSYGVNSTEKGDLSSESTVSRIRTEHFPLTLESARPSHTSQYLCASRSPRQPGTSAYNEQFFGPGTRLTVL.

This clonotype was detected many times. The chain carries TRBV9 and TRBJ1-6; D gene uncertain. Germline CDR1 is SGDLS and CDR2 is YYNGEE. The ends were cut back, 4 bases at V and 7 bases at J, with 6 bases in the middle. The CDR3 runs 12 residues. CDR3 sequence: CASSPQNSPLHF. The CDR3 DNA reads as TGTGCCAGCAGCCCCCAAAATTCACCCCTCCACTTT.

The rearrangement uses TRBV7-8 and TRBJ2-4; 9 bases are a match to TRBD1. The DNA end favors TRBJ2-7, so the J call may be wrong. The germline gives CDR1 SGHVS, CDR2 FQNEAQ. The CDR3 has 15 residues. The CDR3 coding sequence is TGTGCCAGCAGCTCTTGGGACAGGGCAGCCTACGAGCAGTACTTC. Translation gives CASSSWDRAAYEQYF.

This clonotype was counted a few times. V is TRBV2 and J is TRBJ1-4; D remains unclear. Germline V gene lookup returns CDR1 SNHLY and CDR2 FYNNEI. V gave up 7 bases and J gave up 8 bases, with 17 bases separating them. The CDR3 covers 14 residues. This CDR3 is CASTRQGMEEKLFF. The CDR3 region has the DNA TGTGCCAGCACTCGTCAAGGGATGGAGGAAAAACTGTTTTTT. The full variable domain, in which reference TRBV2 and TRBJ1-4 provide the parts outside the CDR3, is EPEVTQTPSHQVTQMGQEVILRCVPISNHLYFYWYRQILGQKVEFLVSFYNNEISEKSEIFDDQFSVERPDGSNFTLKIRSTKLEDSAMYFCASTRQGMEEKLFFGSGTQLSVL.

The J gene is TRBJ1-3, the V gene TRBV28, with 9 nucleotides matching TRBD1. The J segment lost 5 bases and the V segment lost 1 base, leaving 6 bases of the junction unmatched. This CDR3 is built from 16 residues. CDR1 is MDHEN, CDR2 SYDVKM, per germline. The CDR3 reads CASSLYLGQGRNTIYF. The CDR3 DNA reads as TGTGCCAGCAGTTTATATCTGGGACAGGGACGAAACACCATATATTTT.

This clonotype has a handful of counts. The V gene is TRBV18, the J gene TRBJ2-7; the D gene is possibly TRBD1 (6 bases). With 5 bases removed from V and 4 bases from J, the gap between germline ends came to 21 bases. Per germline, CDR1 KGHSH and CDR2 LQKENI. This CDR3 contains 16 residues. CDR3 region: CASSEMDSRARYEQYF. Written as DNA, the CDR3 is TGTGCCAGCTCAGAAATGGACAGCCGAGCCCGTTACGAGCAGTACTTC.

V gene TRBV7-9 combines with J gene TRBJ2-7; D uncertain. The germline V and J ends were trimmed by 2 bases and 7 bases, with 12 bases remaining between them. The germline gives CDR1 SEHNR, CDR2 FQNEAQ (reference sequence). This CDR3 has 13 amino acids. This chain's CDR3 is CASSLRTINEQYF. The CDR3 DNA sequence: TGTGCCAGCAGCTTACGAACAATCAATGAGCAGTACTTC.

The chain combines TRBV27 with TRBJ2-3; D ambiguous. The CDR3 is 11 residues long. Trimming took 7 bases from V and 4 from J, leaving 6 bases between them. Germline CDR1 reads MNHEY; CDR2 reads SMNVEV (reference sequence). In nucleotides, the CDR3 is TGTGCCAGCACTTTGGCAGATACGCAGTATTTT. Protein: CASTLADTQYF.

This clonotype was counted between two and nine times. J is TRBJ2-3 and V is TRBV28; 10 nucleotides agree with TRBD2. The CDR3 loop spans 18 amino acids. The J segment lost 3 bases and the V segment lost 1 base, leaving 10 bases of the junction unmatched. Germline assignment: CDR1 MDHEN and CDR2 SYDVKM. CDR3 coding DNA: TGTGCCAGCAGTTTATCTTTGTCTAGCGGGAGTCTGACAGATACGCAGTATTTT. It is translated as CASSLSLSSGSLTDTQYF.

This clonotype appeared a few times. The chain is built from TRBV7-2 and TRBJ2-1; D is undetermined. The V gene lost 2 bases and the J gene lost 9 bases, with 8 bases spanning the gap. Germline V gives CDR1 SGHTA, CDR2 FQGNSA. The CDR3 covers 12 residues. The CDR3 coding sequence is TGTGCCAGCAGCTTATTTGCGGCTGAGCAGTTCTTC. Its protein is CASSLFAAEQFF.

The chain carries TRBV5-1 and TRBJ1-1; D is perhaps TRBD1 (6 bases). Looked up from germline, CDR1 is SGHRS and CDR2 is YFSETQ. CDR3 length: 18 amino acids. Trimming took off 0 bases at V and 0 bases at J, with 18 bases between the two ends. The CDR3, as DNA: TGCGCCAGCAGCTTGGGGCCCCTACAGGGAGGGGTGAACACTGAAGCTTTCTTT. Protein sequence: CASSLGPLQGGVNTEAFF.

The rearrangement links TRBV6-5 to TRBJ2-7; D is perhaps TRBD1 (5 bases). V was shortened by 2 bases and J by 7 bases, with 12 bases between the two germline ends. The CDR3 extends over 13 amino acids. Germline lookup yields CDR1 MNHEY and CDR2 SVGAGI. The CDR3 DNA reads TGTGCCAGCAGTTACGGGGCTGGCTTAGAGCAGTACTTC. It encodes CASSYGAGLEQYF.

The V call is TRBV7-2, the J call TRBJ2-7; TRBD2 aligns across 8 bases. Germline CDR1 and CDR2: SGHTA and FQGNSA. CDR3 length equals 16 residues. With V trimmed by 1 base and J by 7 bases, 12 bases remained unmatched. The CDR3 DNA sequence: TGTGCCAGCAGCTTAGGACCGGGACTAGACTACAATGAGCAGTACTTC. Translating it yields CASSLGPGLDYNEQYF.

V usage is TRBV29-1 and J usage is TRBJ2-1; D ambiguous. CDR1 is SQVTM and CDR2 is ANQGSEA in the germline V gene. This CDR3 is 11 amino acids long. Trimming took off 3 bases at V and 8 bases at J, with 8 bases between the two ends. This chain's CDR3 is CSVDPSDEQFF. The CDR3 coding sequence is TGCAGCGTTGACCCGTCCGATGAGCAGTTCTTC.

This clonotype appeared many times. The chain has TRBV4-3 and TRBJ2-1; D unresolved. Between the trimmed V and J ends, which lost 0 bases and 9 bases, there was a span of 15 bases. CDR3 length: 15 amino acids. The germline gives CDR1 LGHNA, CDR2 YSLEER. The CDR3 is CASSQDTGPLGEQFF. CDR3 nucleotides: TGCGCCAGCAGCCAAGACACCGGGCCCCTCGGTGAGCAGTTCTTC.

This clonotype was seen just once. The chain is built from TRBV6-6 and TRBJ1-1; the match to TRBD1 covers 7 bases. The CDR3 spans 11 residues. V lost 6 bases to trimming and J lost 13 bases; unmatched junction nucleotides: 8. Germline CDR1 and CDR2: MNHNY and SVGAGI (reference sequence). The DNA of the CDR3 is TGTGCCAGCAGCGGCGACAGGGCGGGTTTCTTT. Translating it yields CASSGDRAGFF.

The J gene is TRBJ2-5, the V gene TRBV27; 13 nucleotides match TRBD2. CDR3 length equals 18 residues. J gave up 3 bases and V 2 bases, and 9 bases lay outside the gene matches. Germline V gene lookup returns CDR1 MNHEY and CDR2 SMNVEV (reference sequence). The CDR3 coding sequence is TGTGCCAGCAGTTTAGTGAAAGGACTAGCGGGAGTTAAAGAGACCCAGTACTTC. This sequence encodes CASSLVKGLAGVKETQYF.

This clonotype showed up many times. Relative to the germline gene, one junction end is altered; a read error may explain this. This chain connects TRBV5-1 to TRBJ2-7; 11 nucleotides match TRBD2. The CDR3 covers 14 residues. Germline values: CDR1 SGHRS, CDR2 YFSETQ. CDR3 nucleotides: TGTGCCAGCAGCACCACTAGCGGGAGCTACGAGCAGTACTTC. It yields the protein CASSTTSGSYEQYF. The full variable domain, in which reference TRBV5-1 and TRBJ2-7 provide the parts outside the CDR3, is KAGVTQTPRYLIKTRGQQVTLSCSPISGHRSVSWYQQTPGQGLQFLFEYFSETQRNKGNFPGRFSGRQFSNSRSEMNVSTLELGDSALYLCASSTTSGSYEQYFGPGTRLTVT.

This clonotype showed up just a few times. The CDR3 reads CASRTSGSTEFF. The CDR3 nucleotides are TGTGCCAGCCGGACTAGCGGGAGTACCGAGTTCTTC. The genes are TRBV27 and TRBJ2-1; 13 bases line up with TRBD2. The ends lost 8 bases at V and 14 bases at J; junction bases unmatched: 6. There are 12 residues in the CDR3. CDR1 is MNHEY, CDR2 SMNVEV, per germline (reference sequence).

The chain is built from TRBV30 and TRBJ2-5; 8 positions agree with TRBD1. V trimming: 4 bases; J trimming: 1 base; junction bases outside the gene matches: 5. CDR3 length equals 14 residues. Germline loops: CDR1 GTSNPN, CDR2 SVGIG (reference sequence). The CDR3, as DNA: TGTGCCTGGACGGGGACAGGTTTCCAAGAGACCCAGTACTTC. Encoded protein: CAWTGTGFQETQYF.

This chain joins TRBV5-1 and TRBJ2-2, with TRBD2 matching over 10 bases. Per germline, CDR1 SGHRS and CDR2 YFSETQ. Trimming took 5 bases from V and 1 from J; bases not matched to a gene: 8. The CDR3 contains 17 residues. CDR3 loop: CASSSPSGRENTGELFF. CDR3 nucleotide sequence: TGCGCCAGCAGTTCCCCCAGCGGGAGGGAGAACACCGGGGAGCTGTTTTTT.

V is TRBV28 and J is TRBJ2-5; 14 positions agree with TRBD2. The J segment lost 11 bases and the V segment lost 2 bases, leaving 13 bases of the junction unmatched. Looked up from germline, CDR1 is MDHEN and CDR2 is SYDVKM. The CDR3 is 17 amino acids. CDR3 DNA: TGTGCCAGCAGTTTAAGGACTAGCGGGAGGCTACGGAATGAGCAGTACTTC. It yields the protein CASSLRTSGRLRNEQYF.

In the case of this clonotype: Since a much larger clone is just one base distant, this may be a read error. The chain recombines TRBV25-1 with TRBJ1-2, with a tentative D call TRBD1 (6 bases). Germline V lookup: CDR1 MGHDK, CDR2 SYGVNS. This CDR3 contains 17 residues. CDR3: CASRAGGEQGTNCGYTF. CDR3 bases: TGTGCCAGCCGGGCTGGAGGCGAACAGGGAACTAACTGTGGCTACACCTTC.

Only a few counts were recorded for this clonotype. This may stem from a read error, because a much larger clone lies one nucleotide away. The chain links TRBV15 to TRBJ2-7, with TRBD2 identical over 7 bases. Germline CDR1 is LNHNV and CDR2 is YYDKDF (reference sequence). The CDR3 extends over 15 amino acids. V gave up 4 bases and J gave up 1 base; unmatched junction bases: 7. The CDR3 here is CATSMGRAGSYEQYF. The CDR3 bases are TGTGCCACCAGCATGGGACGAGCGGGGTCCTACGAGCAGTACTTC.